This T cell receptor beta chain emerged from a study of human T cells and chemical hapten exposure. Germline loops: CDR1 SGHTA, CDR2 FQGNSA. This CDR3 spans 13 amino acids. V shed 4 bases and J 3 bases; nucleotides not matched to a gene: 2. Via MiXCR, TCRdb re-called the RACE reads, giving one row per CDR3 protein. Here the sample spans 97,000 or so distinct CDR3 sequences, 25% to 30% being singletons. Time point noted: patch test 3, about 24 weeks after DPC sensitization. Specified treatment: therapeutic diphenylcyclopropenone sensitization with weekly scalp DPC. V gene TRBV7-2 combines with J gene TRBJ2-5; 7 bases are a match to TRBD1. This clonotype was sampled from a man aged 40-49 years with alopecia areata. Some clones in this sample may be carry-over from other donors' samples. Sequencing was performed on whole blood, taken in connection with sensitization to the hapten diphenylcyclopropenone (DPC). The CDR3 bases are TGTGCCAGCAGCTGGGGACAGAAAGAGACCCAGTACTTC. Its translation is CASSWGQKETQYF.